This T cell receptor (beta chain) stems from a study of cytotoxic CD8 clonotypes in ibrutinib-treated CLL. Overall study context: Enrolment comprised about 10 relapsed/refractory and roughly 15 treatment-naive patients; 17 were IGHV unmutated. Approximately 25 partial and 2 complete responses; at median approximately 70 months, about 14 remitted, around twelve progressed. Whole-study results and caveats: The study found clonality rose at ibrutinib response, then fell toward baseline at progression. Contraction or stability on treatment was seen for public clonotypes, which were uncommon.

Trimming cost V 8 bases and J 1 base; bases outside gene matches: 1. Germline-derived CDR1 and CDR2 are LNHDA and SQIVND (reference sequence). The CDR3 covers 12 residues. This clone was counted between two and nine times. The antigen remains unidentified. Profiling relied on immunoSEQ multiplex PCR, and the TCRdb table lists in-frame clones only, not all of them. The sample has approximately 200,000 clones, about 72% seen once. Sequenced material: PBMCs, taken after 24 months of ibrutinib treatment. The chain employs TRBV19 and TRBJ1-1; 7 nucleotides line up with TRBD1. The receptor's source is a human donor with chronic lymphocytic leukemia. CDR3 residues: CASGTANTEAFF. The CDR3, as DNA: TGTGCCAGTGGGACAGCGAACACTGAAGCTTTCTTT.